The present TCR beta chain was sequenced within a study of cytomegalovirus exposure and HLA in healthy donors. Regarding the study as a whole: Whilst most TCR sequences proved rare, a subset of public TCRs occurred across many donors. The authors enumerated roughly 180 TCR beta chains as linked to cytomegalovirus.

From the 120-subject validation cohort, which was separate from the roughly 670-subject first cohort, the donors were drawn. Some clones are missing from TCRdb's copy, which holds only in-frame ones; the method was immunoSEQ multiplex PCR. The sample records 50,000 to 70,000 clones, 85% to 95% being singletons. Only one count was recorded for this clone. Its antigen is not known. The origin of this receptor is a woman aged 18-35 years in good health and CMV-seropositive. Sequencing was performed on PBMCs.

In DNA, the CDR3 is TGTGCCAGCAGTTTCACAGGGGGCTATGCTGAAGCTTTCTTT. This sequence encodes CASSFTGGYAEAFF. V usage is TRBV28 and J usage is TRBJ1-1; 9 positions match TRBD1. Germline loops: CDR1 MDHEN, CDR2 SYDVKM. The CDR3 runs 14 residues. The V gene end was trimmed by 3 bases and the J gene end by 6 bases; junction bases not matched to a gene: 5.